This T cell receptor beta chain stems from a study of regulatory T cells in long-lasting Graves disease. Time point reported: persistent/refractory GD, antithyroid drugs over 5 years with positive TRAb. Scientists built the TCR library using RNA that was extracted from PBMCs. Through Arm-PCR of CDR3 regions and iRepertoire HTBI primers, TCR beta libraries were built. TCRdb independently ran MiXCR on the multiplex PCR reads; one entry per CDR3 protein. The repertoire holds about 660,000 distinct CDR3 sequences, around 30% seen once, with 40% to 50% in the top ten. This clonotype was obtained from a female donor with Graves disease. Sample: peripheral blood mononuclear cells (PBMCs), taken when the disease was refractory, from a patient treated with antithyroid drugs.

CDR3 protein: CASSPGRGSTDTQYF. In nucleotides, the CDR3 is TGTGCCAGCAGCCCCGGCCGTGGGAGCACAGATACGCAGTATTTT. The V and J genes are TRBV12-3 or TRBV12-4 and TRBJ2-3, with D hard to call. The CDR3 has 15 residues. V was clipped by 6 bases and J by 0 bases, with 13 bases between them.